Presented here are 10 T cell receptor beta chains from one specimen sequenced in a study of T cells in localized non-small cell lung cancer. The table came from immunoSEQ multiplex PCR; TCRdb's copy has only in-frame clones and leaves some out. The data hold thousands of clones, with under 25% observed a single time. The sample in question was lung tumor tissue, obtained before any cancer treatment. Receptor source: a woman aged 35-70 years with stage I squamous cell lung carcinoma.

This clone was detected only a few times. CDR3 amino acids: CASRPAGGRAPYEQYF. Written as DNA, the CDR3 is TGTGCCAGCAGACCTGCAGGCGGGAGGGCCCCCTACGAGCAGTACTTC. The chain recombines TRBV11-3 with TRBJ2-7; 9 bases are shared with TRBD2. CDR1 is SGHNT, CDR2 YENEEA, per germline. This CDR3 has 16 amino acids. The ends lost 6 bases at V and 2 bases at J; junction bases unmatched: 11.

There are a few counts of this clone. The gene calls are TRBV6-7 and TRBJ2-5; no definite D call. TRBV6-7 is sorted into the ORF group, with uncertain function. Trimming removed 7 bases from V and 7 bases from J, with 10 bases in between. The CDR3 runs to 11 residues. CDR3 DNA sequence: TGTGCCAGCACCCTTTTGGGGACCCAGTACTTC. Amino acids: CASTLLGTQYF.

The V call is TRBV6-8, the J call TRBJ2-5, with 8 positions matching TRBD2. CDR1 and CDR2 (germline): MNHGY, SAAAGT. This CDR3 is 15 amino acids long. The ends lost 6 bases at V and 7 bases at J; junction bases unmatched: 13. The DNA for the CDR3 is TGTGCCAGCAGCTGGGACCCAACGGCGGGAGGGACCCAGTACTTC. Protein sequence: CASSWDPTAGGTQYF.

Relative to its sample, this clone is large (0.1 to 1%). CDR3 nucleotides: TGTGCCAGCTCACCATCCGCAGGAACCTACGAGCAGTACTTC. It translates to CASSPSAGTYEQYF. V gene TRBV18 combines with J gene TRBJ2-7; no clear D gene. Germline V CDR1 and CDR2: KGHSH, LQKENI. The CDR3 is made up of 14 amino acids. Trimming cost V 2 bases and J 2 bases, with 10 bases left between them.

This chain links TRBV9 with TRBJ1-6; 8 bases are a match to TRBD1. After removal of 7 bases from V and 9 bases from J, the junction contained 18 bases not matched to a gene. CDR1 and CDR2 from the germline V gene are SGDLS and YYNGEE. The CDR3 totals 17 residues. The CDR3 sequence: CASSRTRGQYLGSPLHF. For the CDR3, the DNA is TGTGCCAGCTCAAGAACCAGGGGGCAGTATCTCGGTTCACCCCTCCACTTT.

This chain uses TRBV11-3 with TRBJ2-7; 14 positions agree with TRBD2. Germline V lookup: CDR1 SGHNT, CDR2 YENEEA. CDR3 size: 18 residues. V trimming: 3 bases; J trimming: 4 bases; junction bases outside the gene matches: 11. The CDR3 DNA sequence: TGTGCCAGCAGCTTTTTCAGGACTAGCGGGAGGACGGCTTACGAGCAGTACTTC. Translated: CASSFFRTSGRTAYEQYF.

This clone came up a few times. This chain connects TRBV23-1 to TRBJ1-1; maybe TRBD1 (6 bases). TRBV23-1 is treated as an ORF (open reading frame) with a function not yet certain. V lost 6 bases and J lost 8, with 16 bases in between. This CDR3 has 13 amino acids. This chain's CDR3 is CASSLDRTLEAFF. CDR3 coding DNA: TGCGCCAGCAGCTTAGACAGGACCCTAGAAGCTTTCTTT.

This clone was found a few times. V gene TRBV15 combines with J gene TRBJ2-7; D not certain. The V end lost 1 base, the J end lost 6 bases, and 16 bases lay between the germline ends. CDR1 and CDR2 (germline): LNHNV, YYDKDF (reference sequence). The CDR3 length is 15 residues. For the CDR3, the DNA is TGTGCCACCAGCAGAGGGGGTAGCCTTGGAAGCGAGCAGTACTTC. It codes for CATSRGGSLGSEQYF.

By frequency in the sample, this clone is medium-sized (0.01 to 0.1%). This chain uses TRBV11-3 with TRBJ2-3; D possibly uses TRBD1 or TRBD2 (5 bases each). Germline-derived CDR1 and CDR2 are SGHNT and YENEEA. CDR3 length: 16 amino acids. V was clipped by 3 bases and J by 2 bases, with 15 bases between them. CDR3 protein: CASSLFPADITDTQYF. Here the CDR3 DNA reads TGTGCCAGCAGCTTGTTCCCAGCGGACATCACAGATACGCAGTATTTT.

The chain combines TRBV11-3 with TRBJ2-1, with no clear D. Trimming pared 5 bases from V and 4 bases from J, leaving 12 bases between. CDR1 is SGHNT and CDR2 is YENEEA in the germline V gene. The CDR3 is 14 amino acids. CDR3 loop: CASSLSQRYNEQFF. The CDR3 DNA follows: TGTGCCAGCAGCCTGAGCCAGCGATACAATGAGCAGTTCTTC.